The present entry profiles one T cell receptor (beta chain) with its context. The data stem from a study of Graves' ophthalmopathy and Graves' hyperthyroidism. TCR beta CDR3 amplification used RNA transcripts. HTBI primers primed a first-round RT-PCR, and a second-round multiplex PCR followed. TCRdb called the multiplex PCR reads again in MiXCR, with one record for every CDR3 protein. The sample has 450,000 or so distinct CDR3 sequences; roughly an eighth are singletons. The evidence that diagnosis relied on was clinical symptoms, serum thyroxine, TRAb, thyroid ultrasound and orbital computed tomography. The sample was blood. This TCR derives from a woman in her twenties or thirties with Graves' ophthalmopathy.

CDR3 region: CASSPSGTGVSYEQYF. The CDR3 nucleotides are TGTGCCAGCTCACCCTCGGGGACAGGCGTCTCCTACGAGCAGTACTTC. This chain joins TRBV18 and TRBJ2-7, with 8 bases aligning to TRBD1. This CDR3 comprises 16 residues. CDR1 is KGHSH, CDR2 LQKENI, per germline. Trimming cost V 3 bases and J 0 bases; bases outside gene matches: 7.